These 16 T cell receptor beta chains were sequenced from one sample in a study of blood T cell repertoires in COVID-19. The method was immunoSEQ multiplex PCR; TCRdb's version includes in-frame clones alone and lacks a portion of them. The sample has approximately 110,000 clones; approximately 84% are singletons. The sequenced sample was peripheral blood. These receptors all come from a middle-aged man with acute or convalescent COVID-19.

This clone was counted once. The CDR3 reads CASSTASSRSYEQYF. The CDR3 region has the DNA TGTGCCAGCAGTACCGCTAGCAGCCGCTCCTACGAGCAGTACTTC. The V and J genes are TRBV27 and TRBJ2-7; D might be TRBD2 (5 bases). The CDR3 loop spans 15 amino acids. CDR1 and CDR2 (germline): MNHEY, SMNVEV (reference sequence). V was clipped by 5 bases and J by 0 bases, with 14 bases between them.

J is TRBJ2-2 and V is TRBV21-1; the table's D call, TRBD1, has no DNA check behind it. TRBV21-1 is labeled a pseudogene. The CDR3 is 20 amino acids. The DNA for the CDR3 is TGTGCCAGCAGCCCTAAAAAGGAAATCGGACAGGGAGTTTACACCGGGGAGCTGTTTTTT. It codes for CASSPKKEIGQGVYTGELFF.

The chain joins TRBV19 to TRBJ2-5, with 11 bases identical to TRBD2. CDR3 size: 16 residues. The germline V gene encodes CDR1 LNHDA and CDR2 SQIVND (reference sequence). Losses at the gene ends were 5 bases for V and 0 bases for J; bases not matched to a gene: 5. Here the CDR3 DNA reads TGTGCCAGTAGTCCCCGGACTAGCGGGTACCAAGAGACCCAGTACTTC. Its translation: CASSPRTSGYQETQYF.

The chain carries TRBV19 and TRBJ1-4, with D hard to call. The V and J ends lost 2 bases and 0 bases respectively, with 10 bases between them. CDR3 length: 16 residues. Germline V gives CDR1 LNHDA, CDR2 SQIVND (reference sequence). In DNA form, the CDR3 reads TGTGCCAGTAGTATACTCAGGTTAGCAACTAATGAAAAACTGTTTTTT. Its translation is CASSILRLATNEKLFF.

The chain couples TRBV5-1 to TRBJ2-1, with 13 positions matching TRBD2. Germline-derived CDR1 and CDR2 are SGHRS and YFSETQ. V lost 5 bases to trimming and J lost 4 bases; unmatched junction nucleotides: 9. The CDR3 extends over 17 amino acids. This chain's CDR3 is CASRKLAGGITYNEQFF. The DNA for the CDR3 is TGCGCCAGCAGGAAACTAGCGGGGGGGATTACTTACAATGAGCAGTTCTTC.

The CDR3: CASSARGANQPQHF. CDR3 DNA sequence: TGTGCCAGCAGCGCCCGGGGGGCAAATCAGCCCCAGCATTTT. The rearrangement uses TRBV14 and TRBJ1-5; TRBD1 might be the D (6 bases). CDR3 length: 14 amino acids. V was cut by 5 bases and J by 4 bases, with 12 bases left in between. Per germline, CDR1 SGHDN and CDR2 FVKESK.

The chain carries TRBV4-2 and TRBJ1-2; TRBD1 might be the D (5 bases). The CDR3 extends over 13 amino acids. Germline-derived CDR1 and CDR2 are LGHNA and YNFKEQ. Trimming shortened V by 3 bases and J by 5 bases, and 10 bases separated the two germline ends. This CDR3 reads CASSQAQVYGYTF. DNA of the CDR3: TGTGCCAGCAGCCAGGCACAGGTTTATGGCTACACCTTC.

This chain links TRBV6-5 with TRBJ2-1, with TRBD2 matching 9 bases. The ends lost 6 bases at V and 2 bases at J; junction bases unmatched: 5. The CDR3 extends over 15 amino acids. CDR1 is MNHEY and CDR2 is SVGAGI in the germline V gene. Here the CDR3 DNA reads TGTGCCAGCAGCGCGACTAGCGGTACCTACAATGAGCAGTTCTTC. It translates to CASSATSGTYNEQFF.

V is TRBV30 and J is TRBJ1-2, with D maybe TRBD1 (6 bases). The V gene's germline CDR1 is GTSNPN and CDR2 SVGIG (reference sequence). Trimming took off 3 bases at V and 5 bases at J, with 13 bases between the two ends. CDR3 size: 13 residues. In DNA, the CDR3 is TGTGCCTGGAGGCGGACAGAAAAATATGGCTACACCTTC. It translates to CAWRRTEKYGYTF.

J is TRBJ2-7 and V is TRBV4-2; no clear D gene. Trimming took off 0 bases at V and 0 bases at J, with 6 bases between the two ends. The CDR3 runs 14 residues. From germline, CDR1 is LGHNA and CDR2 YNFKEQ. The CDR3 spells CASSQESSSYEQYF. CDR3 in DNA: TGTGCCAGCAGCCAAGAGAGTTCCTCCTACGAGCAGTACTTC.

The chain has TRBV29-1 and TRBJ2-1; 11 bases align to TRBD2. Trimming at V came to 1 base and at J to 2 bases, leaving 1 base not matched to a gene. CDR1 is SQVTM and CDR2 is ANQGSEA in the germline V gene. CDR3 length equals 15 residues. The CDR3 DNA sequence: TGCAGCGTTGAAGGACTAGCGGGAACCTACAATGAGCAGTTCTTC. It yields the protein CSVEGLAGTYNEQFF.

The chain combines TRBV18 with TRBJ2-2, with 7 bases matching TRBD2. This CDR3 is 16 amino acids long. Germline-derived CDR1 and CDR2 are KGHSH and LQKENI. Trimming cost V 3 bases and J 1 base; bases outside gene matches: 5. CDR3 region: CASSPRTRGNTGELFF. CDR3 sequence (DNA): TGTGCCAGCTCACCCCGGACTAGGGGGAACACCGGGGAGCTGTTTTTT.

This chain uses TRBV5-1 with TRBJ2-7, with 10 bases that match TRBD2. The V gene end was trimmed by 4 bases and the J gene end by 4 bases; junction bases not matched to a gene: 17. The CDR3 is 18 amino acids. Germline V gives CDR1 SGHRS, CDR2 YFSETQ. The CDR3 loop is CASSSGTLLAGAGYEQYF. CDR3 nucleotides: TGCGCCAGCAGCAGTGGGACACTCCTAGCGGGAGCAGGGTACGAGCAGTACTTC.

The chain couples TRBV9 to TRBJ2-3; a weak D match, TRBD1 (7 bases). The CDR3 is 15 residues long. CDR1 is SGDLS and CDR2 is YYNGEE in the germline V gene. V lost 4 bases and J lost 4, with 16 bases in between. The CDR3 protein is CASSWGDSGADTQYF. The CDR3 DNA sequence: TGTGCCAGCAGCTGGGGGGACAGCGGTGCAGATACGCAGTATTTT.

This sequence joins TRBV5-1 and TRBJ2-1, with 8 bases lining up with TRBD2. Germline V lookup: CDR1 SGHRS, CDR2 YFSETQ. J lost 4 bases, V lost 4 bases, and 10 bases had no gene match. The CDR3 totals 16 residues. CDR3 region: CASSRGGSGNYNEQFF. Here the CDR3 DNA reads TGCGCCAGCAGCCGTGGGGGTAGCGGGAATTACAATGAGCAGTTCTTC.

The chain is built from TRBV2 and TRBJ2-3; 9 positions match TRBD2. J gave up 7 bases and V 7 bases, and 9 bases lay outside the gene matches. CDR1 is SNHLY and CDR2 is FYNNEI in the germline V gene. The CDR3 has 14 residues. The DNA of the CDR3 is TGTGCCAGCAAGACTAGCGGCCTCCGAAATACGCAGTATTTT. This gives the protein CASKTSGLRNTQYF.